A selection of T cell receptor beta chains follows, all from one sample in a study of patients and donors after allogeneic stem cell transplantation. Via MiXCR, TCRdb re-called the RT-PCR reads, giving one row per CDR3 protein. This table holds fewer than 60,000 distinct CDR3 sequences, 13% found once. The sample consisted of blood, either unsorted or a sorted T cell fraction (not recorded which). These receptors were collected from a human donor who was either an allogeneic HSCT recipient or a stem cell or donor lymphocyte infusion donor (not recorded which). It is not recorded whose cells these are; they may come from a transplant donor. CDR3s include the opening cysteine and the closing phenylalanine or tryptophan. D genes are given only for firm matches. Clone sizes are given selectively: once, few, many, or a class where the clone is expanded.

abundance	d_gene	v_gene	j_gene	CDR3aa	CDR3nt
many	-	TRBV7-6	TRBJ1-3	CASSPPRGTGNTIYF	TGTGCCAGCAGCCCACCGCGAGGGACTGGAAACACCATATATTTT
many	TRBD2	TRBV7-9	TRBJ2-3	CASSFLAGEGTDTQYF	TGTGCCAGCAGCTTTCTAGCGGGAGAGGGAACAGATACGCAGTATTTT
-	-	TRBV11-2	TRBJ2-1	CASSLFYSGKTYNEQFF	TGTGCCAGCAGCTTATTTTATAGCGGAAAAACCTACAATGAGCAGTTCTTC
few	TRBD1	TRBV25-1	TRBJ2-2	CASSALSTGIATGELFF	TGTGCCAGCAGTGCCCTCTCGACAGGGATAGCCACCGGGGAGCTGTTTTTT
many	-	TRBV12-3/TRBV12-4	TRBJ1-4	CASSLAGLIFNEKLFF	TGTGCCAGCAGTTTAGCGGGCCTAATATTTAATGAAAAACTGTTTTTT
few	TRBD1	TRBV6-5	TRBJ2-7	CASSIQRQGRGQYF	TGTGCCAGCAGCATCCAAAGACAGGGCCGCGGGCAGTACTTC
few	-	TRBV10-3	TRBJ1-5	CAISESPSNQPQHF	TGTGCCATCAGTGAATCACCGAGCAATCAGCCCCAGCATTTT
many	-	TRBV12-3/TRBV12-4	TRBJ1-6	CASSGSEDFNSPLHF	TGTGCCAGCAGTGGGTCAGAGGATTTTAATTCACCCCTCCACTTT
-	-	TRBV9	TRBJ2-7	CASSVAGGGSYEQYF	TGTGCCAGCAGCGTGGCAGGAGGGGGCTCCTACGAGCAGTACTTC
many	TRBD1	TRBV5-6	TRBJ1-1	CASSWGDRLNTEAFF	TGTGCCAGCAGCTGGGGGGACAGATTGAACACTGAAGCTTTCTTT
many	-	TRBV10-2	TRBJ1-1	CASSYIDMNTEAFF	TGCGCCAGCAGTTATATAGACATGAACACTGAAGCTTTCTTT
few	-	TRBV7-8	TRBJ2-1	CASSLGLALAYNEQFF	TGTGCCAGCAGCTTAGGCCTAGCCCTGGCCTACAATGAGCAGTTCTTC
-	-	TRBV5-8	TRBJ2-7	CASSWGISYEQYF	TGTGCCAGCAGCTGGGGGATATCCTACGAGCAGTACTTC
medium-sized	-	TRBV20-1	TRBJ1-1	CSAYRQRNTEAFF	TGCAGTGCCTACCGACAGCGGAACACTGAAGCTTTCTTT
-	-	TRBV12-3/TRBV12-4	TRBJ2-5	CASSLNRDPSYQETQYF	TGTGCCAGCAGTTTAAACCGGGACCCCTCGTACCAAGAGACCCAGTACTTC
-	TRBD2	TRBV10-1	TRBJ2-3	CASSGTSIDTQYF	TGCGCCAGCAGTGGGACTAGCATAGATACGCAGTATTTT
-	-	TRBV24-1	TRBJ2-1	CATSDPRTPDAYNEQFF	TGTGCCACCAGTGATCCAAGGACCCCAGACGCCTACAATGAGCAGTTCTTC
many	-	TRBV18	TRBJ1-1	CASSPPPLSGTEAFF	TGTGCCAGCTCACCTCCCCCTCTCAGTGGCACTGAAGCTTTCTTT
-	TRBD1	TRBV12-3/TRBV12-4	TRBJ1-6	CASSFVAGTGAGALHF	TGTGCCAGCAGTTTTGTGGCCGGGACAGGGGCTGGGGCCCTCCACTTT
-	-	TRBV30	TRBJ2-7	CAWSKDRYEQYF	TGTGCCTGGAGTAAGGACCGATACGAGCAGTACTTC
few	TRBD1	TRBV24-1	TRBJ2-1	CATSDPRDRSSYNEQFF	TGTGCCACCAGTGATCCCCGGGACAGGAGCTCCTACAATGAGCAGTTCTTC
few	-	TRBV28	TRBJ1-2	CASSSLVEGSKGYTF	TGTGCCAGCAGCAGTTTAGTAGAGGGATCAAAAGGCTACACCTTC